This T cell receptor (beta chain) comes out of a study of spatial heterogeneity in lung cancer. Findings of the study overall: Tumor mutation counts were tracked by expanded intratumoral alpha and beta TCR counts.

The CDR3 length is 18 residues. From germline, CDR1 is SGHKS and CDR2 YYEKEE (reference sequence). V lost 4 bases and J 0 bases, leaving 20 bases between the germline ends. Using its own MiXCR run on the 5' RACE reads, TCRdb lists one record per CDR3 protein. Of about 14,000 distinct CDR3 sequences in the sample, roughly 4.7% were seen once. Turning to this clonotype: What it recognizes is unknown.

Time point of the sample: sample taken at primary tumor resection. The source of this sequence is a female donor with early-stage non-small cell lung cancer. The chain links TRBV5-5 to TRBJ2-1, with D possibly TRBD1 on 5 matching bases. The source was lung tumor tissue, collected at surgery. CDR3 residues: CASSPYPQGPSSYNEQFF. DNA of the CDR3: TGTGCCAGCAGCCCCTACCCCCAGGGTCCCAGCTCCTACAATGAGCAGTTCTTC.